This entry lists 9 T cell receptor beta chains sequenced from one sample in a study of OX40 agonist ivuxolimab in advanced cancers. The repertoire was sequenced with immunoSEQ multiplex PCR; TCRdb's copy has only in-frame clones and lacks some. Of 65,000 to 75,000 clones in the sample, roughly 88% were seen once. The specimen comprised CD4+ or CD8+ T cells sorted from blood, sampled in a trial of the OX40 agonist ivuxolimab. The origin of the receptors is an adult with an advanced solid tumor such as melanoma, head and neck, liver or kidney cancer.

V usage is TRBV27 and J usage is TRBJ1-5, with 11 bases identical to TRBD1. V lost 6 bases, J lost 11 bases, and 9 bases stayed unmatched. CDR1 and CDR2 from the germline V gene are MNHEY and SMNVEV (reference sequence). This CDR3 spans 14 amino acids. CDR3 sequence (DNA): TGTGCCAGCAGGCCCCGGACAGGGGGCAGGACCCAGCATTTT. As protein: CASRPRTGGRTQHF.

The J gene is TRBJ1-1, the V gene TRBV19, with unresolved D. V gave up 3 bases and J gave up 2 bases, with 7 bases separating them. The germline V gene has CDR1 LNHDA and CDR2 SQIVND (reference sequence). The CDR3 spans 13 residues. The chain's CDR3 is CASSMRENTEAFF. The CDR3 DNA is TGTGCCAGTAGTATGAGGGAAAACACTGAAGCTTTCTTT.

The chain uses TRBV27 and TRBJ1-2; unclear D gene. This CDR3 spans 13 amino acids. Per the germline V gene, CDR1 is MNHEY and CDR2 is SMNVEV (reference sequence). V was pared by 0 bases and J by 4 bases, with 6 bases between. Here the CDR3 reads CASSLSMFYGYTF. CDR3 in DNA: TGTGCCAGCAGTTTATCGATGTTCTATGGCTACACCTTC.

This chain links TRBV28 with TRBJ2-2; 7 nucleotides line up with TRBD2. The junction had 7 bases not matched to a gene; V was cut back by 5 bases and J by 1 base. CDR3 size: 16 residues. CDR1 MDHEN and CDR2 SYDVKM come from the germline V gene. CDR3 sequence reads: CASSPSGGRNTGELFF. In DNA form, the CDR3 reads TGTGCCAGCAGTCCGTCGGGCGGGAGGAACACCGGGGAGCTGTTTTTT.

The chain combines TRBV5-4 with TRBJ2-5, with D unclear. The CDR3 spans 12 residues. V was cut by 5 bases and J by 0 bases, with 5 bases left in between. Germline values: CDR1 SGHNT, CDR2 YYREEE (reference sequence). CDR3 nucleotides: TGTGCCAGCAGACGGAACCAAGAGACCCAGTACTTC. Its protein is CASRRNQETQYF.

The CDR3 sequence: CASTFLSTDTQYF. The CDR3 bases are TGTGCCAGCACCTTTCTGAGCACAGATACGCAGTATTTT. The genes are TRBV25-1 and TRBJ2-3; D is unresolved. Germline loops: CDR1 MGHDK, CDR2 SYGVNS. The CDR3 has 13 amino acids. V lost 7 bases to trimming and J lost 0 bases, with 8 bases between them.

V gene TRBV6-1 combines with J gene TRBJ2-7; 10 nucleotides agree with TRBD2. V lost 0 bases and J lost 3; bases outside the gene matches: 5. Per the germline V gene, CDR1 is MNHNS and CDR2 is SASEGT. The CDR3 is made up of 16 amino acids. The CDR3 nucleotides read TGTGCCAGCAGTGAAGCGGGAGCGGGAGGGCTCTACGAGCAGTACTTC. Its protein is CASSEAGAGGLYEQYF.

The chain carries TRBV2 and TRBJ2-7; TRBD2 agrees at 8 bases. This CDR3 has 13 residues. V trimming: 8 bases; J trimming: 5 bases; junction bases outside the gene matches: 8. In germline, CDR1 is SNHLY, CDR2 FYNNEI. The CDR3 DNA reads as TGTGCCAGCCACGTCACGGGGGGGGACGAGCAGTACTTC. Its protein product is CASHVTGGDEQYF.

J is TRBJ2-4 and V is TRBV27; 10 nucleotides agree with TRBD1. V shed 5 bases and J 1 base; nucleotides not matched to a gene: 5. CDR3 size: 16 residues. In germline, CDR1 is MNHEY, CDR2 SMNVEV (reference sequence). DNA for the CDR3: TGTGCCAGCAGTCCCCGGGACAGGGGCGCCAAAAACATTCAGTACTTC. Encoded protein: CASSPRDRGAKNIQYF.